The sequence of this T cell receptor beta chain was determined in a study of cytomegalovirus exposure and HLA in healthy donors. This clone has more than one count but fewer than ten. The PCR ran on 60 Vbeta and 13 Jbeta primers. This table comes from immunoSEQ multiplex PCR, and its TCRdb copy is limited to in-frame clones, with some not included. This sample yields some 150,000 clones, of which 60% to 85% are seen a single time; less than 8% belongs to the top ten. CDR1 and CDR2 (germline): SEHNR, FQNEAQ (reference sequence). Trimming removed 3 bases from V and 6 bases from J; junction bases left unmatched: 10. The CDR3 has 15 residues.

The sequenced sample consisted of PBMCs. The receptor comes from a woman aged 40-49 years in good health and CMV-seropositive. The chain combines TRBV7-9 with TRBJ1-2; 7 nucleotides line up with TRBD1. In DNA, the CDR3 is TGTGCCAGCAGCTTGCCGGGACAGAGGGAACATGGCTACACCTTC. This translates into CASSLPGQREHGYTF.